These 21 T cell receptor beta chains were sequenced from one sample in a study of long-term antiretroviral therapy in people with HIV. Running of the v3.0 immunoSEQ assay took place at survey level. Repertoires were generated with immunoSEQ multiplex PCR, while TCRdb's copy carries only in-frame clones and drops some. Of about 25,000 clones in the sample, roughly 80% were seen once. Sample: unsorted PBMCs, taken 1.1 years before starting antiretroviral therapy. Source of these receptors: a woman between 35 and 50 years old with HIV.

The V gene is TRBV11-2, the J gene TRBJ2-7; TRBD2 matches at 11 bases. Germline V gives CDR1 SGHAT, CDR2 FQNNGV. Germline trimming cut 2 bases from V and 6 bases from J; bases unmatched to any gene: 9. This CDR3 has 16 amino acids. The CDR3 DNA reads as TGTGCCAGCAGCTTACACCAACTAGCGGGAGCCCTCGAGCAGTACTTC. Translation gives CASSLHQLAGALEQYF.

V gene TRBV6-5 combines with J gene TRBJ2-7, with D possibly matching TRBD1 (6 bases). CDR3 length: 15 amino acids. V was shortened by 0 bases and J by 1 base, with 10 bases between the two germline ends. Per the germline V gene, CDR1 is MNHEY and CDR2 is SVGAGI. The CDR3 spells CASSYSATGSYEQYF. The CDR3 nucleotides read TGTGCCAGCAGTTACTCGGCTACAGGGTCCTACGAGCAGTACTTC.

This rearrangement joins TRBV2 to TRBJ1-3; no definite D call. CDR3 length: 15 amino acids. The V end lost 2 bases, the J end lost 1 base, and 9 bases lay between the germline ends. Germline V gene lookup returns CDR1 SNHLY and CDR2 FYNNEI. The DNA of the CDR3 is TGTGCCAGCAGTGAACTTGGCAGGTCTGGAAACACCATATATTTT. This gives the protein CASSELGRSGNTIYF.

This clone has more than one count but fewer than ten. The CDR3 region is CASSLSGTGSYNEQFF. In nucleotides, the CDR3 is TGTGCCAGCAGTTTATCCGGGACAGGGTCCTACAATGAGCAGTTCTTC. J is TRBJ2-1 and V is TRBV27; TRBD1 agrees at 9 bases. The ends lost 0 bases at V and 1 base at J; junction bases unmatched: 1. Per the germline V gene, CDR1 is MNHEY and CDR2 is SMNVEV (reference sequence). CDR3 length: 16 amino acids.

For the CDR3, the DNA is TGCAGCGTGATCAGGGGGCAGGCTAACTATGGCTACACCTTC. It specifies CSVIRGQANYGYTF. This chain uses TRBV29-1 with TRBJ1-2; the match to TRBD1 covers 8 bases. V dropped 6 bases and J dropped 0; count of bases not matched to a gene: 6. This CDR3 has 14 residues. Per the germline V gene, CDR1 is SQVTM and CDR2 is ANQGSEA.

This chain connects TRBV7-9 to TRBJ2-1; maybe TRBD1 (7 bases). This CDR3 has 15 residues. CDR1 is SEHNR, CDR2 FQNEAQ, per germline (reference sequence). V gave up 2 bases and J gave up 1 base, with 9 bases separating them. CDR3 bases: TGTGCCAGCAGCTTACAGGGGGGTTCCTACAATGAGCAGTTCTTC. Its translation is CASSLQGGSYNEQFF.

This clone occurred once. This rearrangement joins TRBV7-8 to TRBJ2-7; 8 nucleotides line up with TRBD2. CDR1 SGHVS and CDR2 FQNEAQ come from the germline V gene. V lost 5 bases and J lost 5; bases outside the gene matches: 8. The CDR3 consists of 14 residues. The CDR3 DNA reads TGTGCCAGCAGCCTCAAGCGGGAGTCTCACGAGCAGTACTTC. This codes for CASSLKRESHEQYF.

This sequence joins TRBV30 and TRBJ2-7, with D unresolved. CDR3 length: 12 residues. V was cut by 1 base and J by 1 base, with 5 bases left in between. Germline lookup yields CDR1 GTSNPN and CDR2 SVGIG (reference sequence). In DNA, the CDR3 is TGTGCCTGGAGTGCAGATTCCTACGAGCAGTACTTC. Its translation: CAWSADSYEQYF.

The chain links TRBV5-1 to TRBJ2-7; 9 nucleotides align to TRBD1. The junction had 6 bases not matched to a gene; V was cut back by 0 bases and J by 2 bases. The length of the CDR3 is 16 residues. Germline V gene sequence: CDR1 SGHRS, CDR2 YFSETQ. The CDR3 DNA is TGCGCCAGCAGCTTGGCCCCGGGACAGGGTACCTACGAGCAGTACTTC. This gives the protein CASSLAPGQGTYEQYF.

The rearrangement links TRBV30 to TRBJ2-1; 7 nucleotides align to TRBD2. V gave up 0 bases and J gave up 5 bases; unmatched junction bases: 7. Germline assignment: CDR1 GTSNPN and CDR2 SVGIG (reference sequence). This CDR3 has 15 residues. CDR3 sequence: CAWSVRAGAHNEQFF. CDR3 sequence (DNA): TGTGCCTGGAGTGTAAGGGCGGGAGCCCACAATGAGCAGTTCTTC. Full variable domain (remainder filled in from reference TRBV30 and TRBJ2-1): SQTIHQWPATLVQPVGSPLSLECTVEGTSNPNLYWYRQAAGRGLQLLFYSVGIGQISSEVPQNLSASRPQDRQFILSSKKLLLSDSGFYLCAWSVRAGAHNEQFFGPGTRLTVL.

This clone was seen a handful of times. The CDR3 nucleotides are TGTGCCAGCAGCTTGTCCTCAGGGTGGGAGCAGTACTTC. This sequence encodes CASSLSSGWEQYF. The chain couples TRBV5-4 to TRBJ2-7; maybe TRBD1 (5 bases). This CDR3 has 13 amino acids. With 1 base removed from V and 7 bases from J, the gap between germline ends came to 12 bases. Germline CDR1 SGHNT, CDR2 YYREEE (reference sequence).

This CDR3 reads CASSPPLREGVGNEQFF. The CDR3 nucleotides read TGTGCCAGCTCACCACCCTTGCGGGAGGGCGTCGGAAATGAGCAGTTCTTC. This chain connects TRBV18 to TRBJ2-1, with TRBD2 matching 9 bases. J lost 7 bases, V lost 0 bases, and 10 bases had no gene match. Germline V gene lookup returns CDR1 KGHSH and CDR2 LQKENI. The CDR3 runs 17 residues.

The chain uses TRBV27 and TRBJ2-1; the D is unclear. The V gene lost 8 bases and the J gene lost 2 bases, with 13 bases spanning the gap. Germline loops: CDR1 MNHEY, CDR2 SMNVEV (reference sequence). The CDR3 is made up of 14 amino acids. CDR3 nucleotide sequence: TGTGCCAGCCGCACAACACTGCCCTACAATGAGCAGTTCTTC. It encodes CASRTTLPYNEQFF.

This chain connects TRBV7-9 to TRBJ2-2, with unresolved D. The CDR3 is made up of 15 amino acids. CDR1 SEHNR and CDR2 FQNEAQ come from the germline V gene (reference sequence). V lost 0 bases and J 5 bases, leaving 10 bases between the germline ends. The CDR3 is CASSLATMGTGELFF. The CDR3 DNA reads TGTGCCAGCAGCTTAGCCACAATGGGGACCGGGGAGCTGTTTTTT.

This clone was seen more than once but under ten times. Here the CDR3 reads CASSLRQGAINEQFF. The DNA of the CDR3 is TGTGCCAGCAGCTTAAGACAGGGGGCAATCAATGAGCAGTTCTTC. V gene TRBV7-6 combines with J gene TRBJ2-1, with TRBD1 matching over 10 bases. Per germline, CDR1 SGHVS and CDR2 FNYEAQ. V shed 2 bases, J shed 6 bases, and the junction held 4 bases outside the gene matches. The CDR3 sequence is 15 residues long.

J is TRBJ1-2 and V is TRBV19; no firm D call. With 2 bases removed from V and 4 bases from J, the gap between germline ends came to 14 bases. CDR1 is LNHDA, CDR2 SQIVND, per germline (reference sequence). This CDR3 contains 15 residues. The CDR3 reads CASSISAPGVYGYTF. The CDR3 DNA is TGTGCCAGTAGTATATCCGCCCCGGGTGTCTATGGCTACACCTTC.

This clone turned up a few times. V and J are TRBV7-2 and TRBJ2-7; D is possibly TRBD2 (5 bases). Trimming removed 5 bases from V and 6 bases from J, with 14 bases in between. The germline V gene encodes CDR1 SGHTA and CDR2 FQGNSA. The CDR3 is made up of 13 amino acids. As DNA, the CDR3 is TGTGCCAGCAGCGAGATAGGAGAGGGCGAGCAGTACTTC. Translation: CASSEIGEGEQYF.

This clone was detected only a few times. The chain joins TRBV27 to TRBJ2-7; possibly TRBD1 for D (5 bases). The germline V and J ends were trimmed by 6 bases and 6 bases, with 9 bases remaining between them. Germline V CDR1 and CDR2: MNHEY, SMNVEV (reference sequence). The CDR3 is 11 amino acids. CDR3 DNA sequence: TGTGCCAGCAGCTCAGGGTCCGAGCAGTACTTC. Its translation is CASSSGSEQYF.

The chain employs TRBV5-4 and TRBJ1-2; D not resolved. There are 12 residues in the CDR3. Germline V lookup: CDR1 SGHNT, CDR2 YYREEE (reference sequence). Trimming took off 1 base at V and 8 bases at J, with 9 bases between the two ends. CDR3 nucleotides: TGTGCCAGCAGCTTGCATCAGCGGGGCTACACCTTC. Encoded protein: CASSLHQRGYTF.

J is TRBJ2-7 and V is TRBV10-3; D uncertain. In germline, CDR1 is ENHRY, CDR2 SYGVKD. This CDR3 contains 12 residues. Trimming shortened V by 5 bases and J by 3 bases, and 8 bases separated the two germline ends. CDR3 in DNA: TGTGCCATCAGTTTCGACAACTACGAGCAGTACTTC. It translates to CAISFDNYEQYF.

The V gene is TRBV5-1, the J gene TRBJ2-5; 9 bases match TRBD2. CDR1 and CDR2 from the germline V gene are SGHRS and YFSETQ. Trimming removed 2 bases from V and 4 bases from J; junction bases left unmatched: 3. This CDR3 is 14 amino acids long. The CDR3 spells CASSFGTSRETQYF. CDR3 in DNA: TGCGCCAGCAGCTTCGGGACTAGCAGAGAGACCCAGTACTTC. The full variable domain, in which reference TRBV5-1 and TRBJ2-5 provide the parts outside the CDR3, is KAGVTQTPRYLIKTRGQQVTLSCSPISGHRSVSWYQQTPGQGLQFLFEYFSETQRNKGNFPGRFSGRQFSNSRSEMNVSTLELGDSALYLCASSFGTSRETQYFGPGTRLLVL.